The clone carrying this T cell receptor beta chain appeared a few times. The antigen is undetermined. This specimen comes from a study of T cell repertoires in cytomegalovirus infection. Study as a whole: Matching HLA type and CMV infection were both indicated by public TCR beta signatures. General observations from the study: Summed frequency of shared TCR beta families picked out CMV carriers who also had the relevant HLA. CMV-specific HLA-C-restricted TCR beta clonotypes dominated the ex vivo response.

TCRdb re-analysed the reads in MiXCR, keeping a single row per CDR3 protein. The sample records around 490,000 distinct CDR3 sequences, about 30% being singletons. The V segment lost 5 bases and the J segment 4 bases; nucleotides outside the gene matches: 7. The CDR3 runs to 15 residues. Germline loops: CDR1 MNHNS, CDR2 SASEGT. This TCR derives from a human donor in good health (CMV status not recorded). Some clones in this sample may be carry-over from other donors' samples. The chain combines TRBV6-1 with TRBJ2-7; 11 bases line up with TRBD1. The sample was PBMCs. The CDR3 sequence is CASSSGQGAMYEQYF. The CDR3 nucleotides are TGTGCCAGCAGTTCCGGACAGGGGGCGATGTACGAGCAGTACTTC.